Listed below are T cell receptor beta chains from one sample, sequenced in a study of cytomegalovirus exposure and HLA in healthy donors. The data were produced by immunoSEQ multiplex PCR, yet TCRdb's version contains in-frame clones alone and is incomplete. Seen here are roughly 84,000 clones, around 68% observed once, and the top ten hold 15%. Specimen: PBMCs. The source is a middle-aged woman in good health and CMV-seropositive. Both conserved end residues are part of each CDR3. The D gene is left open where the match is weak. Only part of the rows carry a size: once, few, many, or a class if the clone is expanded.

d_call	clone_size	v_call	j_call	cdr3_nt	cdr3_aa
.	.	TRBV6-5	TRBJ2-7	TGTGCCAGCAGTTACGAGAGGAACTCCTACGAGCAGTACTTC	CASSYERNSYEQYF
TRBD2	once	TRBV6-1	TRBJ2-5	TGTGCCAGCAGTGTTACTAGCGGGAGCGGGGAGACCCAGTACTTC	CASSVTSGSGETQYF
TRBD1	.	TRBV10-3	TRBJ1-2	TGTGCCATCACCGCTAGACGGGACAGGGGTGGTGGCTACACCTTC	CAITARRDRGGGYTF
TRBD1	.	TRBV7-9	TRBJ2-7	TGTGCCAGCAGCCACAGGGACAGCCTATACGAGCAGTACTTC	CASSHRDSLYEQYF
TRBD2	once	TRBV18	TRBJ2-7	TGTGCCAGCTCACCCCCGTGGGAGGGAGGCGAGCAGTACTTC	CASSPPWEGGEQYF
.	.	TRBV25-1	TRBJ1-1	TGTGCCAGCAGTGAATCGGTGGGGGGAGCTTTCTTT	CASSESVGGAFF
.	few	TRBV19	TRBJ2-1	TGTGCCAGTAGTATAGATTTTGCAGGGGACTCCTACAATGAGCAGTTCTTC	CASSIDFAGDSYNEQFF
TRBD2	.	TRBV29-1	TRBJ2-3	TGCAGCGTTGTAGGGGCGGGAGTGGGAGATACGCAGTATTTT	CSVVGAGVGDTQYF
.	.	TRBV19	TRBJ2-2	TGTGCCAGTCTTTTGCGGGGGGAGCTGTTTTTT	CASLLRGELFF
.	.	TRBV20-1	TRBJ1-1	TGCAGTGTTACAGTTCGGGGGGAAGCTTTCTTT	CSVTVRGEAFF
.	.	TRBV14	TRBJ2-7	TGTGCCAGCAGCCCCTCCGTTGGCATCCGGTACTTC	CASSPSVGIRYF
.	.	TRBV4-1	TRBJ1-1	TGCGCCAGCAGCCAAGAGATTACCCTTCGGACTGAAGCTTTCTTT	CASSQEITLRTEAFF
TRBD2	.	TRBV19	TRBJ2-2	TGTGCCAGTTCCCGCCTCTCGGCGGGAGGGCGAACCGGGGAGCTGTTTTTT	CASSRLSAGGRTGELFF
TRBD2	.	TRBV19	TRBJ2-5	TGTGCCAGTTCCTCTGGACTAGCGGGAGGAGAGACCCAGTACTTC	CASSSGLAGGETQYF
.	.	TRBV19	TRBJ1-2	TGTGCCAGTAGTATAGGCACAGCTAACCGCGATGGCTACACCTTC	CASSIGTANRDGYTF
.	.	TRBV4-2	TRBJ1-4	TGTGCCAGCAGCCAAGCATTCAATGAAAAACTGTTTTTT	CASSQAFNEKLFF
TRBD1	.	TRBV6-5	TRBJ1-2	TGTGCCAGCAGTTACTTGCCGACAGGGGGCTATGGCTACACCTTC	CASSYLPTGGYGYTF
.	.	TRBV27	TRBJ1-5	TGTGCCAGCAGTGAGGATAATAGCAATCAGCCCCAGCATTTT	CASSEDNSNQPQHF
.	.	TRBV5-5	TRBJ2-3	TGTGCCAGCAGCTTGGGCCGGGGAGATACGCAGTATTTT	CASSLGRGDTQYF
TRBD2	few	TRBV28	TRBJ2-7	TGTGCCAGCAGTTTACGAGCGGGAGGCCTCTACGAGCAGTACTTC	CASSLRAGGLYEQYF
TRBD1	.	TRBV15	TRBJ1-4	TGTGCCACCAGCAGAGATGACAGGGGTTGGGAAAAACTGTTTTTT	CATSRDDRGWEKLFF
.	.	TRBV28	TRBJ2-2	TGTGCCAGCAGTTCAGCCCAGACGATCGGGACTGCGAACACCGGGGAGCTGTTTTTT	CASSSAQTIGTANTGELFF
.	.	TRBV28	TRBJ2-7	TGTGCCAGCAGTTTGGGCCCCGACAGCCCCTCTCCCTACGAGCAGTACTTC	CASSLGPDSPSPYEQYF
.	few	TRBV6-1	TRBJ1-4	TGTGCCAGCAGTGAACCGGTGGAAAAACTGTTTTTT	CASSEPVEKLFF
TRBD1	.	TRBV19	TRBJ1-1	TGTGCCAGTAGTAATAGGGACAGGGGACTTATGAACACTGAAGCTTTCTTT	CASSNRDRGLMNTEAFF
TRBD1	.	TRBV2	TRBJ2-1	TGTGCCAGCACGGGCGCAGGGCAGGGGGCCTTGGACTCCTACAATGAGCAGTTCTTC	CASTGAGQGALDSYNEQFF
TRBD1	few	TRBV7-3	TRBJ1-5	TGTGCCAGCAGCCGCCACTTGGGACAGGGAGGTCAGCCCCAGCATTTT	CASSRHLGQGGQPQHF
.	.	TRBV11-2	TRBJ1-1	TGTGCCAGCAGCTTTAATTCGGCTGAAGCTTTCTTT	CASSFNSAEAFF
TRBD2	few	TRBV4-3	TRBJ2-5	TGCGCCAGCAGCCAAGCCCTAGCGGGACAAGAGACCCAGTACTTC	CASSQALAGQETQYF
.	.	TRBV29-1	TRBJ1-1	TGCAGCGTTGCAGTAGCGAACACTGAAGCTTTCTTT	CSVAVANTEAFF
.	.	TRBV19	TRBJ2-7	TGTGCCAGTAGTATTCAGCACCAGGGGACCTACGAGCAGTACTTC	CASSIQHQGTYEQYF
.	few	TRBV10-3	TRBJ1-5	TGTGCCTATGAGCCCCAAGGGGAGGATCAGCCCCAGCATTTT	CAYEPQGEDQPQHF
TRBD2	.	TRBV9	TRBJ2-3	TGTGCCAGCTCTCCAGTAGGCGGGAGATTGGATACGCAGTATTTT	CASSPVGGRLDTQYF
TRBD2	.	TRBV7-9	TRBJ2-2	TGTGCCAGCAGCTTCCCAGCGGGAGGGCCGACCGCCGGGGAGCTGTTTTTT	CASSFPAGGPTAGELFF
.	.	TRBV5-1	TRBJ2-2	TGCGCCAGCTTTGGAGACTACTTCACCGGGGAGCTGTTTTTT	CASFGDYFTGELFF
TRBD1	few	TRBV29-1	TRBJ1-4	TGCAGCGTTGAGGGGACAGGGGACACTGAAAAACTGTTTTTT	CSVEGTGDTEKLFF
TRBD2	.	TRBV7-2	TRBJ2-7	TGTGCCAGCAGTCGGGGGGGACCCCCTGAGCAGTACTTC	CASSRGGPPEQYF
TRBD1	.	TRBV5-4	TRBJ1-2	TGTGCCAGCAGCTTGGGGGACAGGGAGAACTATGGCTACACCTTC	CASSLGDRENYGYTF
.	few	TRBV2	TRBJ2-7	TGTGCCAGCAGTGAAAGAGCCGTCTACGAGCAGTACTTC	CASSERAVYEQYF
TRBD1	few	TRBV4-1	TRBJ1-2	TGCGCCAGCAGCCAAGAAGGGTGGGGACAGCGAAATGGCTACACCTTC	CASSQEGWGQRNGYTF
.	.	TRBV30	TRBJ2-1	TGTGCCTGGAGTTCCAACCAGGGGCTTCATCAGTTCTTC	CAWSSNQGLHQFF
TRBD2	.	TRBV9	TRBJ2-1	TGTGCCAGCAGCGTAGAGGCTAGCGGGCCGAGGGAGCAGTTCTTC	CASSVEASGPREQFF
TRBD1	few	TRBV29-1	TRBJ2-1	TGCAGCGTTCCGGACAGGGGAGTCAATGAGCAGTTCTTC	CSVPDRGVNEQFF
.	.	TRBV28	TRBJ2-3	TGTGCCAGCAGTTTAGGCGGGACTAGCACAGATACGCAGTATTTT	CASSLGGTSTDTQYF
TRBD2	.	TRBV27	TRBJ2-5	TGTGCCAGCAGTCCCTATCCTAGCGGGAGCTACGAGACCCAGTACTTC	CASSPYPSGSYETQYF